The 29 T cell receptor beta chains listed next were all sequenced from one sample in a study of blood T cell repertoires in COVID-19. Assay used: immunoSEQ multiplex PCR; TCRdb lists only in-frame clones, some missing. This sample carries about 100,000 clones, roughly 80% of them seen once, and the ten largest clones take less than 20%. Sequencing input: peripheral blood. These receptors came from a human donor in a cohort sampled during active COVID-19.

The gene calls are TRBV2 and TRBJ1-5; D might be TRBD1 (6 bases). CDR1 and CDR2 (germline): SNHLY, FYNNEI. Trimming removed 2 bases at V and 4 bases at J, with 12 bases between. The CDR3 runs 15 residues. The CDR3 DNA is TGTGCCAGCAGTGAATCACAGGGCGGGAATCAGCCCCAGCATTTT. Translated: CASSESQGGNQPQHF.

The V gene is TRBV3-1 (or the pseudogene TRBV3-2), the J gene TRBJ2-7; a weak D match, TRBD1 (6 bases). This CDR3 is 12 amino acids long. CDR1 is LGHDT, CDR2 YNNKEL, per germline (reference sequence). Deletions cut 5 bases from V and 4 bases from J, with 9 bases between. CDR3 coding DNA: TGTGCCAGCAGCGGAAGGGGGTACGAGCAGTACTTC. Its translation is CASSGRGYEQYF.

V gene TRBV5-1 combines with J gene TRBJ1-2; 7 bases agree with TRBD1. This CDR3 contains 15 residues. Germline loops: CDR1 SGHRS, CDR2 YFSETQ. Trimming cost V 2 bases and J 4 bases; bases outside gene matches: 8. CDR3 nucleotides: TGCGCCAGCAGCTTAACCGGGACAGCGGCCTATGGCTACACCTTC. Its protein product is CASSLTGTAAYGYTF.

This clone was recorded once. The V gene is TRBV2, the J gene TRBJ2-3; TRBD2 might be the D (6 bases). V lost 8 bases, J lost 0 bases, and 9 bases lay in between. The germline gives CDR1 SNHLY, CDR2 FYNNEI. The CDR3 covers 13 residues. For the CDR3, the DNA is TGTGCCAGCGGGACTCCTAGCACAGATACGCAGTATTTT. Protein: CASGTPSTDTQYF.

The CDR3 loop is CAISPGQRRTDTQYF. The CDR3 coding sequence is TGTGCCATCAGCCCGGGACAGAGACGCACAGATACGCAGTATTTT. This sequence joins TRBV10-3 and TRBJ2-3; 7 bases are shared with TRBD1. Looked up from germline, CDR1 is ENHRY and CDR2 is SYGVKD. V lost 6 bases to trimming and J lost 1 base; unmatched junction nucleotides: 7. The CDR3 has 15 residues.

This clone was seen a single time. The CDR3 spells CASSQGVRGPRPNTEAFF. The CDR3 bases are TGCGCCAGCAGCCAAGGAGTTAGGGGGCCTAGGCCGAACACTGAAGCTTTCTTT. The rearrangement links TRBV4-1 to TRBJ1-1, with 7 bases that match TRBD1. CDR1 MGHRA and CDR2 YSYEKL come from the germline V gene. Germline trimming cut 1 base from V and 1 base from J; bases unmatched to any gene: 12. The CDR3 length is 18 residues.

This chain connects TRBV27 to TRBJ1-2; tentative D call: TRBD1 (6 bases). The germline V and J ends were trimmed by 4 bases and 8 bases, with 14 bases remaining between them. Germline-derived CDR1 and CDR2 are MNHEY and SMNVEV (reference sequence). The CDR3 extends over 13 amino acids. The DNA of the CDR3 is TGTGCCAGCAGTTCCGACAGGCTACGGGGCTACACCTTC. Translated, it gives CASSSDRLRGYTF.

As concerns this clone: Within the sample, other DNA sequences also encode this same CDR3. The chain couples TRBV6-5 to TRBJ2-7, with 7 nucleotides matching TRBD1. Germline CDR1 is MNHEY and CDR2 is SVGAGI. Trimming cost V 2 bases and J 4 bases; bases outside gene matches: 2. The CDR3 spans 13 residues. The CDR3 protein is CASSYAGGYEQYF. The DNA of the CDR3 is TGTGCCAGCAGTTACGCAGGGGGATACGAGCAGTACTTC.

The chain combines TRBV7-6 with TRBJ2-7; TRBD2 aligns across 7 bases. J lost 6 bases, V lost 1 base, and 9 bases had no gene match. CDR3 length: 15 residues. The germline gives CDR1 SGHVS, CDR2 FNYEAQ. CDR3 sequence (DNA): TGTGCCAGCAGCTTAGTAGGACTAGGAGGGCCCGAGCAGTACTTC. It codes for CASSLVGLGGPEQYF.

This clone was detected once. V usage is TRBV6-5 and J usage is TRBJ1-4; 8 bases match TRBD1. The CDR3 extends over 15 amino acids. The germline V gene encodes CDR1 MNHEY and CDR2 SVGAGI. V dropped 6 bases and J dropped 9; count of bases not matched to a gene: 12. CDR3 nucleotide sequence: TGTGCCAGCAGACCCGGACAGGGTGTTAGGCAAAAACTGTTTTTT. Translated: CASRPGQGVRQKLFF.

CDR3 in DNA: TGTGCCTGGAACCGCGGGACAGTCTCTGGAAACACCATATATTTT. It is translated as CAWNRGTVSGNTIYF. The chain couples TRBV30 to TRBJ1-3; 7 positions agree with TRBD1. Trimming at V came to 4 bases and at J to 0 bases, leaving 6 bases not matched to a gene. The CDR3 spans 15 residues. Germline V gene data show CDR1 as GTSNPN and CDR2 as SVGIG (reference sequence).

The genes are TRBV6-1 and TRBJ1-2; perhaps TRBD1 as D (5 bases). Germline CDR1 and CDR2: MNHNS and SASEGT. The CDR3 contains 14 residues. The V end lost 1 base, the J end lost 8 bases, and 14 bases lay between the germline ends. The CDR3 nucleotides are TGTGCCAGCAGTGAAGGGGGGGTCGGCCGAGGCTACACCTTC. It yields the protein CASSEGGVGRGYTF.

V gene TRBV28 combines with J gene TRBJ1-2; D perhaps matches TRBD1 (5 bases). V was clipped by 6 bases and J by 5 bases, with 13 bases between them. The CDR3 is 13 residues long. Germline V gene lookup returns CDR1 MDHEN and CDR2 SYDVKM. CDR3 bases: TGTGCCAGCAGCCCCATCTCAGGGTATGGCTACACCTTC. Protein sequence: CASSPISGYGYTF.

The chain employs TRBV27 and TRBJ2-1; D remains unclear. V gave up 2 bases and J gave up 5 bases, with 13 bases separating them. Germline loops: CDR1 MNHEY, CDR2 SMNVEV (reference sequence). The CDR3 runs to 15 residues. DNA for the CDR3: TGTGCCAGCAGTTTAAGAACTACTATCAACAATGAGCAGTTCTTC. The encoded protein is CASSLRTTINNEQFF.

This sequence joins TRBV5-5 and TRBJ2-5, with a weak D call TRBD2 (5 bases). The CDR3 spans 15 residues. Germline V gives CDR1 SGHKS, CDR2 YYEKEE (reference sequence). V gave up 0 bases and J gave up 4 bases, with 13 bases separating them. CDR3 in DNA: TGTGCCAGCAGCTTGGCATCTCTTAGCGTAGAGACCCAGTACTTC. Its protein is CASSLASLSVETQYF.

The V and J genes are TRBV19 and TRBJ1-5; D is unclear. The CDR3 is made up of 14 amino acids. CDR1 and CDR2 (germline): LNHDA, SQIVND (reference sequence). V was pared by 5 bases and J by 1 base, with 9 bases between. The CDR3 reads CASSPQKSNQPQHF. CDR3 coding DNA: TGTGCCAGTAGTCCCCAGAAAAGCAATCAGCCCCAGCATTTT.

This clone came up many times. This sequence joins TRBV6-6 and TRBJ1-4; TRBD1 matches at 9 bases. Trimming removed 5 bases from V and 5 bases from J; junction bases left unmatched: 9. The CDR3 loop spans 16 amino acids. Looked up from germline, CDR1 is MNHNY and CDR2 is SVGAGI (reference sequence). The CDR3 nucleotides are TGTGCCAGCAGTCTCAAGAAGGGACAGGGAAATGAAAAACTGTTTTTT. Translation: CASSLKKGQGNEKLFF.

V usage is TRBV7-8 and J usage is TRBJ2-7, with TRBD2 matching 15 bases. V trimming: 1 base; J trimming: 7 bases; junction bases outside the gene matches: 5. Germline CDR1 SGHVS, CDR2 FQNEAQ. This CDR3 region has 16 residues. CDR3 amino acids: CASSLEYGLAGGEQYF. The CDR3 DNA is TGTGCCAGCAGCTTAGAGTACGGACTAGCGGGAGGGGAGCAGTACTTC.

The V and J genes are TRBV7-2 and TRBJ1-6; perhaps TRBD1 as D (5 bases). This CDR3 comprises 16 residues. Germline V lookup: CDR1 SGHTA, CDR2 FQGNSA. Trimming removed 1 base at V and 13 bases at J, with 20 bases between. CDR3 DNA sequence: TGTGCCAGCAGCTTAGTTCAGGGTCTAAGCATTAGGCCCCTCCACTTT. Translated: CASSLVQGLSIRPLHF.

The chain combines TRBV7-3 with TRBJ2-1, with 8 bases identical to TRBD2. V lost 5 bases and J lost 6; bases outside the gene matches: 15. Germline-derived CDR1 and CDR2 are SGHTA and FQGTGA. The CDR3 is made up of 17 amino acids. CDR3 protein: CASSPNGGDPGGNEQFF. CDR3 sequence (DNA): TGTGCCAGCAGCCCAAACGGGGGGGATCCCGGGGGCAATGAGCAGTTCTTC. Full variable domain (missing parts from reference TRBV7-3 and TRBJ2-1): GAGVSQTPSNKVTEKGKYVELRCDPISGHTALYWYRQSLGQGPEFLIYFQGTGAADDSGLPNDRFFAVRPEGSVSTLKIQRTERGDSAVYLCASSPNGGDPGGNEQFFGPGTRLTVL.

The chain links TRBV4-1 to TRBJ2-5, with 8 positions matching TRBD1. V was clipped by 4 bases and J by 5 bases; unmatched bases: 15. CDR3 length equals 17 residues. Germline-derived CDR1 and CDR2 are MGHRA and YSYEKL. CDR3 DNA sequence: TGCGCCAGCAGCCCCTCCTCGTTCCAGGGGGCTCGGGAGACCCAGTACTTC. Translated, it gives CASSPSSFQGARETQYF.

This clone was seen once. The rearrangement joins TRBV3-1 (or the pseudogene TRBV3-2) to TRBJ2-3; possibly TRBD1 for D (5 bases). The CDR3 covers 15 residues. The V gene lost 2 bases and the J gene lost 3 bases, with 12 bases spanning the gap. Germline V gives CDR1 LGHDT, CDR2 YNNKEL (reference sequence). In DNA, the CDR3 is TGTGCCAGCAGCCAATGGCAGGGTTTGACAGATACGCAGTATTTT. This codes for CASSQWQGLTDTQYF.

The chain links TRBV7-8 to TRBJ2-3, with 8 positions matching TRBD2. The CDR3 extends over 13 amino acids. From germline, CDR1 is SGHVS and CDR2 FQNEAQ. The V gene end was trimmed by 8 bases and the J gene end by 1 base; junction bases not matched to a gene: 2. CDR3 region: CASASGRTDTQYF. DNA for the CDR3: TGTGCCAGCGCTAGCGGGCGCACAGATACGCAGTATTTT.

The CDR3 sequence: CASSQNHNSPLHF. The CDR3 DNA is TGTGCCAGCAGTCAGAATCATAATTCACCCCTCCACTTT. The rearrangement links TRBV12-3 or TRBV12-4 to TRBJ1-6; D gene uncertain. The CDR3 totals 13 residues. Trimming took off 5 bases at V and 5 bases at J, with 7 bases between the two ends.

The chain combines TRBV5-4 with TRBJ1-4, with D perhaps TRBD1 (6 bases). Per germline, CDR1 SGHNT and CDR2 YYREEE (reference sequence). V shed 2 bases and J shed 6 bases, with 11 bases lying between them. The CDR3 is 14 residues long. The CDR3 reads CASSFGGGDEKLFF. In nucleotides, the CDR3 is TGTGCCAGCAGCTTTGGAGGGGGGGATGAAAAACTGTTTTTT.

CDR3 nucleotide sequence: TGCAGCGTTGCCCCCCGGGACACCAACTATGGCTACACCTTC. Protein product: CSVAPRDTNYGYTF. The gene calls are TRBV29-1 and TRBJ1-2, with D perhaps matching TRBD1 (6 bases). The CDR3 has 14 amino acids. V gave up 4 bases and J gave up 2 bases, with 14 bases separating them. Germline CDR1 is SQVTM and CDR2 is ANQGSEA.

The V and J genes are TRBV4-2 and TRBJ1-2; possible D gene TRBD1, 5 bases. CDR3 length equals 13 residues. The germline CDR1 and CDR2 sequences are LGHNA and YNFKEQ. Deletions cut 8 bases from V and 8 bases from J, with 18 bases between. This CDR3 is CASRTGTGDGYTF. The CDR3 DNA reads TGTGCCAGCCGCACCGGGACTGGGGACGGCTACACCTTC.

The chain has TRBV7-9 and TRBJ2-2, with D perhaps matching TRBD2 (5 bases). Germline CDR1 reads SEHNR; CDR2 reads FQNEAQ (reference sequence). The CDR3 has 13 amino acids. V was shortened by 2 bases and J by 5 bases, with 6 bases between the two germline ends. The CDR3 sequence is CASSLTGTGELFF. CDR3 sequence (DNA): TGTGCCAGCAGCTTAACGGGGACCGGGGAGCTGTTTTTT.

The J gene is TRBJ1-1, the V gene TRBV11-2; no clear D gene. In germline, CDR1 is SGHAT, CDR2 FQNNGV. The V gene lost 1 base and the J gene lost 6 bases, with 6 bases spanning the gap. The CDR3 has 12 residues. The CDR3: CASSLVGSEAFF. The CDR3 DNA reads TGTGCCAGCAGCTTAGTTGGCTCTGAAGCTTTCTTT.